The T cell receptor beta chain described here comes from a study (dated by TCRdb to about 2017). For the wider study: Sequence and structural analyses were applied in the study to characterize human CD8+ TCR repertoires that recognize immunodominant viral antigens. On the study overall, not on this receptor specifically: Reports indicated that CD8+ TCR repertoires specific to different immunodominant viral antigens were highly diverse and distinct from one another.

The CDR3 is 14 amino acids long, termini counted. This entry keeps only the CDR3 DNA: 42 bases, framed from base 1. The germline V gene encodes CDR1 SNHLY and CDR2 FYNNEI. The sequencer listed for this sample is Illumina HiSeq 2500. TCRdb reanalyzed the raw reads on its own, using fastp at Q25 for trimming and MiXCR for clone calling, and kept in-frame beta chains. Merged by CDR3 protein, the rows form single entries marked with the most common genes and DNA. This sample is represented by about a thousand distinct CDR3 sequences; approximately 25% of them were singletons. Roughly 40% of the sample goes to the ten largest clones. Remarks on this clonotype: Its antigen remains undetermined. Likely a read error: the CDR3 ends without its conserved phenylalanine or tryptophan.

Input material: CD8+ T cells (not recorded whether cultured). This chain joins TRBV2 to TRBJ2-4; TRBD2 could be the D gene, as 6 bases match. The sequence came from a male donor. The DNA is as follows: TGTGCCGGCAGCACTGGGGGGTCCAAAAACATTCAGTACTTA. The resulting protein is CAGSTGGSKNIQYL.